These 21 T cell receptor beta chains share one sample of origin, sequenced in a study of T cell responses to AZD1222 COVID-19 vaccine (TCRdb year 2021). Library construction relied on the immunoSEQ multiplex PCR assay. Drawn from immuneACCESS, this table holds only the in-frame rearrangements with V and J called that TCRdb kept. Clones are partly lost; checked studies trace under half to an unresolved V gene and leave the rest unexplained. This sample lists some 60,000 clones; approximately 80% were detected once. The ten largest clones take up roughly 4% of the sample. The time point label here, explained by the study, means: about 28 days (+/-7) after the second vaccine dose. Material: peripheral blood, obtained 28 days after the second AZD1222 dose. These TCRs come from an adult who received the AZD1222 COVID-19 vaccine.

The CDR3 sequence: CASTGPTSGYTF. The CDR3 DNA reads TGTGCCAGCACCGGGCCAACCTCTGGCTACACCTTC. The chain couples TRBV28 to TRBJ1-2, with D uncertain. The CDR3 length is 12 residues. The germline gives CDR1 MDHEN, CDR2 SYDVKM. The V end lost 7 bases, the J end lost 7 bases, and 13 bases lay between the germline ends.

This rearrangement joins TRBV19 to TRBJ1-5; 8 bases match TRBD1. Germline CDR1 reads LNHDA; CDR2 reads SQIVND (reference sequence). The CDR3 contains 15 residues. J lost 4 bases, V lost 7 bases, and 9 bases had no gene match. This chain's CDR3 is CASTSDRARNQPQHF. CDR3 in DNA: TGTGCCAGTACCTCGGACAGGGCGAGAAATCAGCCCCAGCATTTT.

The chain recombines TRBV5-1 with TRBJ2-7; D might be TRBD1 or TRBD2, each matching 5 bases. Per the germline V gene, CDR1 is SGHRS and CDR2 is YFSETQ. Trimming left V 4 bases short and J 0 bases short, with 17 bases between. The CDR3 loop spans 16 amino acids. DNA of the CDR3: TGCGCCAGCAGCCCCGGGTTTGAGGGGATCTCCTACGAGCAGTACTTC. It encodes CASSPGFEGISYEQYF.

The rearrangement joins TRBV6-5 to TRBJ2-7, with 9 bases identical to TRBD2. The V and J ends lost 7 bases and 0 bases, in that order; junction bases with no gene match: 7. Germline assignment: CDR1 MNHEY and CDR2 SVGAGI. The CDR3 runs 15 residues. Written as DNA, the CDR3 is TGTGCCAGCAACCTACGCGGGGGGGGCTCCTACGAGCAGTACTTC. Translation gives CASNLRGGGSYEQYF.

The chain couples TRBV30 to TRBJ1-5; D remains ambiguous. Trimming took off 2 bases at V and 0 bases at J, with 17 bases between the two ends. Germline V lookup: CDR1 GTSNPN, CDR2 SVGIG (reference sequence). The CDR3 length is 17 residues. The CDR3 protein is CAWSPRLGRYSNQPQHF. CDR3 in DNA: TGTGCCTGGAGTCCCCGGTTAGGTCGATATAGCAATCAGCCCCAGCATTTT.

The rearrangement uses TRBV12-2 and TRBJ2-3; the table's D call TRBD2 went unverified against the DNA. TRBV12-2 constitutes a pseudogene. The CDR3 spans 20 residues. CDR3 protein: CASPYERGLSLLYSTDTQYF. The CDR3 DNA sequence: TGTGCAAGTCCCTATGAGCGGGGGCTGAGCCTGCTTTATAGCACAGATACGCAGTATTTT.

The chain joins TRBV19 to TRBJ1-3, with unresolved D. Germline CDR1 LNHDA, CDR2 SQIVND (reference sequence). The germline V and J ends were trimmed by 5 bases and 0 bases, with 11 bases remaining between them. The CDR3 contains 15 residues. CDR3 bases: TGTGCCAGTAGTGGAGGACGGTCCTCTGGAAACACCATATATTTT. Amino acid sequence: CASSGGRSSGNTIYF.

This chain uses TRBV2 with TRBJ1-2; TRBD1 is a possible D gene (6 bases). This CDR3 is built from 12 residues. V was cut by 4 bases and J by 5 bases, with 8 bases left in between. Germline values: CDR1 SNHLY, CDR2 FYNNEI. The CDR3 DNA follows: TGTGCCAGCAGTGGACAGGCATATGGCTACACCTTC. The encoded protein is CASSGQAYGYTF.

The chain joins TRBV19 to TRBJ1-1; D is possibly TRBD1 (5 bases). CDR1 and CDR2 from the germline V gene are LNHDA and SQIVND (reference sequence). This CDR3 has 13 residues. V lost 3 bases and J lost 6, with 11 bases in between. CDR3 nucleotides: TGTGCCAGTAGTATGGCGGGGGAGGCTGAAGCTTTCTTT. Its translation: CASSMAGEAEAFF.

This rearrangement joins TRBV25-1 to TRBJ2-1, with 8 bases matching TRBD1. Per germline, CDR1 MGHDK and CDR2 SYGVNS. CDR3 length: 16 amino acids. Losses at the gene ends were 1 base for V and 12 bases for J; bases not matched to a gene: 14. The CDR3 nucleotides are TGTGCCAGCAGTGAATCGGGGACAGGCAATACAATGAGGCAGTTCTTC. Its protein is CASSESGTGNTMRQFF.

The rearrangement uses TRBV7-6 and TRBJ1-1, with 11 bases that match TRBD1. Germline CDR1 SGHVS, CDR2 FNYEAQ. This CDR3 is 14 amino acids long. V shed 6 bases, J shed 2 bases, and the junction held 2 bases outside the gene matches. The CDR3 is CASSGQGANTEAFF. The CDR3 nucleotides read TGTGCCAGCAGTGGACAGGGGGCAAACACTGAAGCTTTCTTT.

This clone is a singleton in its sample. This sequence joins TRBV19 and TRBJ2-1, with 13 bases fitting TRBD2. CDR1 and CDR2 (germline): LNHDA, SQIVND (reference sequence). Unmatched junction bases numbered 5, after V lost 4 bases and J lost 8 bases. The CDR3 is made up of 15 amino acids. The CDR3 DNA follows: TGTGCCAGTAGTACCGGACTAGCGGGGGTGGATGAGCAGTTCTTC. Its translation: CASSTGLAGVDEQFF.

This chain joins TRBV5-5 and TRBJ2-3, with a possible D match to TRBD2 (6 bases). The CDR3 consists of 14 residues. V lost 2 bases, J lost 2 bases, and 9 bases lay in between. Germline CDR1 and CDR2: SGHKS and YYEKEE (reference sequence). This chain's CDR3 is CASSFWGVTDTQYF. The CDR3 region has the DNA TGTGCCAGCAGCTTTTGGGGGGTCACAGATACGCAGTATTTT.

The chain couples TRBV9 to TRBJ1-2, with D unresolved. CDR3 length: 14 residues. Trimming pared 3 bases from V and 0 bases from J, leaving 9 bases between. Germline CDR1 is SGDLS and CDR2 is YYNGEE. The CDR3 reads CASSGNRANYGYTF. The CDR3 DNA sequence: TGTGCCAGCAGCGGGAACAGAGCTAACTATGGCTACACCTTC.

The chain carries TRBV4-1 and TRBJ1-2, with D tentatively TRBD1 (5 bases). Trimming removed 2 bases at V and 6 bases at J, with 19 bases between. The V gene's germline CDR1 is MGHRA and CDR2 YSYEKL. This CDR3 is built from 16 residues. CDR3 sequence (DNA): TGCGCCAGCAGCCAACAAGAAGGCCCGGGGGAGAATGGCTACACCTTC. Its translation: CASSQQEGPGENGYTF.

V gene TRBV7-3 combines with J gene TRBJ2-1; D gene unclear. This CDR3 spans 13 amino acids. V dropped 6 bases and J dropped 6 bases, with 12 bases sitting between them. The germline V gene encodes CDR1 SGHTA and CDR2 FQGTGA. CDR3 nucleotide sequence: TGTGCCAGCAGTGATTACAATGGCAATGAGCAGTTCTTC. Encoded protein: CASSDYNGNEQFF.

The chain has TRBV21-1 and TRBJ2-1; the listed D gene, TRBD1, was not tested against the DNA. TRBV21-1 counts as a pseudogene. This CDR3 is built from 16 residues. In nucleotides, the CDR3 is TGTGCCAGCACCAATACTCGGGACAGGGGGCACAATGAGCAGTTCTTC. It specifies CASTNTRDRGHNEQFF.

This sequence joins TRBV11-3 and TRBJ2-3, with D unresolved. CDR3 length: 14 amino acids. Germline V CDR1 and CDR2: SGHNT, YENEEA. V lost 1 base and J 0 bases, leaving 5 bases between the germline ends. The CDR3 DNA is TGTGCCAGCAGCTTAGGGCGGAGCACAGATACGCAGTATTTT. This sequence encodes CASSLGRSTDTQYF.

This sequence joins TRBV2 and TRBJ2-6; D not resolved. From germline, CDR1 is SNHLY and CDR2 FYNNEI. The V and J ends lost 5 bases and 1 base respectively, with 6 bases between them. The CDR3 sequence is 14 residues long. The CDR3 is CASSILSGANVLTF. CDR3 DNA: TGTGCCAGCAGTATCCTATCTGGGGCCAACGTCCTGACTTTC.

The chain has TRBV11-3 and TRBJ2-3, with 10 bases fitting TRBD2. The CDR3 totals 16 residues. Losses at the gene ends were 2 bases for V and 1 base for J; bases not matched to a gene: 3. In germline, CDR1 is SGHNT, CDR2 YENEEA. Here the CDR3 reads CASSLLTSGGTDTQYF. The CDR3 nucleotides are TGTGCCAGCAGCTTATTAACTAGCGGGGGCACAGATACGCAGTATTTT.

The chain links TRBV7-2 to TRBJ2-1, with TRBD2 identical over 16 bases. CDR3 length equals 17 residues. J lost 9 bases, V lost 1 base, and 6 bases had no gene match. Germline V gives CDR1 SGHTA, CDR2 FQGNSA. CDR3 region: CASSLGGGTSGGAEQFF. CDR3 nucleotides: TGTGCCAGCAGCTTAGGAGGCGGGACTAGCGGGGGGGCTGAGCAGTTCTTC.